This entry describes one TCR beta chain. Antigen: not known. The data are from a study of Tregs in tolerant kidney transplant recipients. Unstimulated Tregs (CD4+CD25+CD127-) and CD4+CD25- non-Tregs were sorted from PBMCs. Germline V gene sequence: CDR1 LGHNA, CDR2 YSLEER. With 0 bases removed from V and 7 bases from J, the gap between germline ends came to 10 bases. This CDR3 region has 14 residues. Assay: immunoSEQ multiplex PCR; the TCRdb copy retains only in-frame clones and omits some. Among tens of thousands of clones listed, less than 90% were seen once. Study outcomes and limitations: No direct test of biological reproducibility was done here. Tregs expanded with activated donor B cells seemed most donor-specific. Findings come from small patient numbers and require larger validation.

The sample was CD4+ T cells from blood. The clonotype was recovered from a human donor in good health. The gene calls are TRBV4-3 and TRBJ2-1; D unclear. CDR3 coding DNA: TGCGCCAGCAGCCAAGATTCTAGGGTAAATGAGCAGTTCTTC. Amino acid sequence: CASSQDSRVNEQFF.